These 30 T cell receptor beta chains came from one sample sequenced in a study of shared clonotypes between healthy human individuals. In the naive CD8 group, cells lacked CD45RO and were positively selected for CCR7, so terminally differentiated effector memory CD45RA+ cells were left out. Profiled with immunoSEQ multiplex PCR; TCRdb holds only in-frame clones, not every one. The table lists around 2,000,000 clones, about 94% of them singletons. Material for sequencing was naive CD8+ T cells sorted from blood. All receptors derive from a man between 18 and 35 years old in good health.

The genes are TRBV29-1 and TRBJ2-3; no clear D gene. CDR1 and CDR2 from the germline V gene are SQVTM and ANQGSEA. The CDR3 is 11 amino acids. V was cut by 6 bases and J by 2 bases, with 6 bases left in between. The CDR3 coding sequence is TGCAGCGTATGGAACACAGATACGCAGTATTTT. As protein: CSVWNTDTQYF.

This rearrangement joins TRBV11-2 to TRBJ1-2; the match to TRBD1 covers 8 bases. In germline, CDR1 is SGHAT, CDR2 FQNNGV. The CDR3 length is 14 residues. The trim removed 5 bases at V and 6 bases at J, leaving 8 bases unmatched. As DNA, the CDR3 is TGTGCCAGCAGCAGACGACAGGGGATTGATGGCTACACCTTC. Translating it yields CASSRRQGIDGYTF. Full variable domain (rest looked up from reference TRBV11-2 and TRBJ1-2): EAGVAQSPRYKIIEKRQSVAFWCNPISGHATLYWYQQILGQGPKLLIQFQNNGVVDDSQLPKDRFSAERLKGVDSTLKIQPAKLEDSAVYLCASSRRQGIDGYTFGSGTRLTVV.

A remark on this clone: Other nucleotide sequences in the sample specify the same CDR3. This chain connects TRBV6-5 to TRBJ1-6; 7 nucleotides line up with TRBD1. The CDR3 has 16 residues. V shed 0 bases, J shed 4 bases, and the junction held 3 bases outside the gene matches. The germline CDR1 and CDR2 sequences are MNHEY and SVGAGI. The CDR3, as DNA: TGTGCCAGCAGTTACTCGAGGGGGCAATATAATTCACCCCTCCACTTT. Protein product: CASSYSRGQYNSPLHF.

The chain combines TRBV9 with TRBJ1-3, with a tentative D call TRBD1 (5 bases). Germline V gives CDR1 SGDLS, CDR2 YYNGEE. V was cut by 2 bases and J by 4 bases, with 13 bases left in between. The CDR3 is 15 residues long. CDR3 sequence: CASSVGGMGGNTIYF. Here the CDR3 DNA reads TGTGCCAGCAGCGTGGGGGGTATGGGAGGAAACACCATATATTTT.

This clone was seen only once. This chain uses TRBV5-6 with TRBJ2-2; D unclear. The CDR3 sequence is 14 residues long. Germline V gene data show CDR1 as SGHDT and CDR2 as YYEEEE. Trimming removed 3 bases at V and 2 bases at J, with 8 bases between. CDR3 nucleotides: TGTGCCAGCAGCTGGACCTTTAACACCGGGGAGCTGTTTTTT. Translating it yields CASSWTFNTGELFF.

The chain combines TRBV9 with TRBJ2-1, with D perhaps TRBD2 (6 bases). The CDR3 is 15 amino acids. Trimming shortened V by 3 bases and J by 5 bases, and 15 bases separated the two germline ends. Germline V gene lookup returns CDR1 SGDLS and CDR2 YYNGEE. The CDR3 protein is CASSATGTGDNEQFF. CDR3 coding DNA: TGTGCCAGCAGCGCCACCGGGACTGGTGACAATGAGCAGTTCTTC. Combining the CDR3 with reference TRBV9 and TRBJ2-1 gives the whole variable domain DSGVTQTPKHLITATGQRVTLRCSPRSGDLSVYWYQQSLDQGLQFLIQYYNGEERAKGNILERFSAQQFPDLHSELNLSSLELGDSALYFCASSATGTGDNEQFFGPGTRLTVL.

The chain joins TRBV7-8 to TRBJ2-1; 8 bases line up with TRBD2. V trimming: 0 bases; J trimming: 10 bases; junction bases outside the gene matches: 11. The CDR3 covers 16 residues. The germline gives CDR1 SGHVS, CDR2 FQNEAQ. CDR3 DNA: TGTGCCAGCAGCTTAGCGCTAGCGGGTCTCGTGGTGGAGCAGTTCTTC. This codes for CASSLALAGLVVEQFF.

This sequence joins TRBV18 and TRBJ1-5, with 9 positions matching TRBD1. CDR3 length: 16 amino acids. Germline V gives CDR1 KGHSH, CDR2 LQKENI. Trimming removed 1 base from V and 6 bases from J; junction bases left unmatched: 7. The CDR3 sequence is CASSPRLDRGRQPQHF. The CDR3 DNA is TGTGCCAGCTCACCACGATTGGACAGGGGTCGTCAGCCCCAGCATTTT. Combining the CDR3 with reference TRBV18 and TRBJ1-5 gives the whole variable domain NAGVMQNPRHLVRRRGQEARLRCSPMKGHSHVYWYRQLPEEGLKFMVYLQKENIIDESGMPKERFSAEFPKEGPSILRIQQVVRGDSAAYFCASSPRLDRGRQPQHFGDGTRLSIL.

CDR3 sequence: CASSLVQSLAGGSSYEQYF. DNA of the CDR3: TGTGCCAGCAGCTTAGTACAGTCACTAGCGGGAGGGAGCTCCTACGAGCAGTACTTC. The chain links TRBV7-9 to TRBJ2-7; 13 bases fit TRBD2. The CDR3 has 19 amino acids. Looked up from germline, CDR1 is SEHNR and CDR2 is FQNEAQ (reference sequence). V dropped 1 base and J dropped 0; count of bases not matched to a gene: 9. Together with reference TRBV7-9 and TRBJ2-7, the CDR3 gives the full variable domain: DTGVSQNPRHKITKRGQNVTFRCDPISEHNRLYWYRQTLGQGPEFLTYFQNEAQLEKSRLLSDRFSAERPKGSFSTLEIQRTEQGDSAMYLCASSLVQSLAGGSSYEQYFGPGTRLTVT.

V is TRBV7-8 and J is TRBJ1-5; 7 positions agree with TRBD1. Germline V gene data show CDR1 as SGHVS and CDR2 as FQNEAQ. This CDR3 region has 18 residues. After removal of 3 bases from V and 2 bases from J, the junction contained 13 bases not matched to a gene. CDR3 amino acids: CASSFHEQGREGNQPQHF. The CDR3 DNA reads as TGTGCCAGCAGCTTCCATGAACAGGGGAGGGAGGGCAATCAGCCCCAGCATTTT.

CDR3 DNA: TGTGCCAGAAGCCAAATGACAGGGGAAGCAGATACGCAGTATTTT. It specifies CARSQMTGEADTQYF. The genes are TRBV5-3 and TRBJ2-3; 8 bases line up with TRBD1. TRBV5-3 is noted as an ORF with a role that remains uncertain. The CDR3 has 15 residues. J lost 4 bases, V lost 4 bases, and 8 bases had no gene match.

Concerning this clone itself: The junction differs from germline at one of its ends, possibly a read error. V and J are TRBV20-1 and TRBJ1-2; TRBD1 might be the D (5 bases). This CDR3 region has 10 residues. From germline, CDR1 is DFQATT and CDR2 SNEGSKA (reference sequence). Here the CDR3 reads CSARGGTNIF. CDR3 nucleotide sequence: TGCAGTGCTAGGGGGGGAACAAATATCTTC.

This clone appeared a few times. Other DNA sequences in this specimen translate into the identical CDR3. DNA of the CDR3: TGCAGCGTTGACGACAGCTACGAGCAGTACTTC. Residues: CSVDDSYEQYF. The chain has TRBV29-1 and TRBJ2-7, with TRBD1 as a possible D gene (5 bases). CDR3 size: 11 residues. The germline V gene encodes CDR1 SQVTM and CDR2 ANQGSEA. V was clipped by 3 bases and J by 3 bases, with 6 bases between them.

The genes are TRBV4-3 and TRBJ2-7, with 11 bases lining up with TRBD1. V lost 1 base to trimming and J lost 2 bases; unmatched junction nucleotides: 10. Germline loops: CDR1 LGHNA, CDR2 YSLEER. The CDR3 has 18 amino acids. The CDR3: CASSQGTTGTGGTYEQYF. For the CDR3, the DNA is TGCGCCAGCAGCCAAGGAACGACGGGGACAGGGGGGACCTACGAGCAGTACTTC.

V gene TRBV28 combines with J gene TRBJ2-2; no firm D call. Germline V gives CDR1 MDHEN, CDR2 SYDVKM. Trimming shortened V by 2 bases and J by 0 bases, and 1 base separated the two germline ends. This CDR3 contains 13 residues. Here the CDR3 reads CASSLANTGELFF. CDR3 bases: TGTGCCAGCAGTTTAGCGAACACCGGGGAGCTGTTTTTT.

The chain links TRBV4-3 to TRBJ2-7; 8 bases are a match to TRBD2. CDR3 length equals 17 residues. Trimming at V came to 1 base and at J to 5 bases, leaving 13 bases not matched to a gene. Germline V CDR1 and CDR2: LGHNA, YSLEER. The CDR3 protein is CASSQGAFGTRSNEQYF. CDR3 sequence (DNA): TGCGCCAGCAGCCAAGGGGCCTTCGGGACTAGGTCAAACGAGCAGTACTTC.

The chain carries TRBV7-6 and TRBJ2-7; 8 bases are shared with TRBD2. The trim removed 4 bases at V and 7 bases at J, leaving 9 bases unmatched. Germline lookup yields CDR1 SGHVS and CDR2 FNYEAQ. The CDR3 runs 14 residues. Written as DNA, the CDR3 is TGTGCCAGCAGCTCCCGGGGGGGGCAGGAGGAGCAGTACTTC. Protein: CASSSRGGQEEQYF.

The table lists this clone with a few counts. The rearrangement links TRBV10-3 to TRBJ2-7, with TRBD2 identical over 9 bases. V shed 5 bases, J shed 9 bases, and the junction held 8 bases outside the gene matches. The CDR3 totals 13 residues. CDR1 and CDR2 from the germline V gene are ENHRY and SYGVKD. The CDR3 loop reads CAISLAGSEGQYF. As DNA, the CDR3 is TGTGCCATCAGTCTAGCGGGGTCGGAGGGGCAGTACTTC.

The rearrangement links TRBV27 to TRBJ1-1; D might be TRBD1 (5 bases). The CDR3 has 14 residues. Trimming removed 5 bases from V and 1 base from J, with 11 bases in between. Germline lookup yields CDR1 MNHEY and CDR2 SMNVEV (reference sequence). CDR3 region: CASSHRGPNTEAFF. The CDR3, as DNA: TGTGCCAGCAGTCATAGGGGCCCGAACACTGAAGCTTTCTTT.

The chain has TRBV4-1 and TRBJ2-3; D unresolved. Germline V CDR1 and CDR2: MGHRA, YSYEKL. The CDR3 consists of 17 residues. V gave up 2 bases and J gave up 0 bases, with 15 bases separating them. The CDR3 DNA sequence: TGCGCCAGCAGCCAACAGTCGAGAGTGCCTAGCACAGATACGCAGTATTTT. Protein sequence: CASSQQSRVPSTDTQYF.

V is TRBV28 and J is TRBJ2-3, with TRBD2 matching 14 bases. The junction had 19 bases not matched to a gene; V was cut back by 4 bases and J by 1 base. Germline V gives CDR1 MDHEN, CDR2 SYDVKM. The CDR3 covers 22 residues. In DNA form, the CDR3 reads TGTGCCAGCAGTTCCAAGACCATCGGGACTAGCGGGGGAGCTTGGGGCACAGATACGCAGTATTTT. It yields the protein CASSSKTIGTSGGAWGTDTQYF.

The CDR3 protein is CASSQGRGGPGELFF. The CDR3 DNA is TGCGCCAGCAGCCAAGGACGGGGAGGGCCCGGGGAGCTGTTTTTT. The chain recombines TRBV4-3 with TRBJ2-2; 7 nucleotides agree with TRBD2. Germline values: CDR1 LGHNA, CDR2 YSLEER. Trimming took 1 base from V and 6 from J; bases not matched to a gene: 5. The CDR3 runs 15 residues.

This chain connects TRBV28 to TRBJ2-5, with unresolved D. In germline, CDR1 is MDHEN, CDR2 SYDVKM. V was pared by 4 bases and J by 1 base, with 7 bases between. The CDR3 runs to 13 residues. The CDR3 region is CASSSPGQETQYF. The CDR3 bases are TGTGCCAGCAGTTCTCCGGGCCAAGAGACCCAGTACTTC. Full variable domain (outside the CDR3, taken from reference TRBV28 and TRBJ2-5): DVKVTQSSRYLVKRTGEKVFLECVQDMDHENMFWYRQDPGLGLRLIYFSYDVKMKEKGDIPEGYSVSREKKERFSLILESASTNQTSMYLCASSSPGQETQYFGPGTRLLVL.

The rearrangement uses TRBV11-2 and TRBJ1-1; D is undetermined. Germline V gene sequence: CDR1 SGHAT, CDR2 FQNNGV. Trimming removed 3 bases at V and 8 bases at J, with 13 bases between. CDR3 length equals 13 residues. CDR3 in amino acids: CASSFGFGSEAFF. The CDR3 DNA follows: TGTGCCAGCAGCTTTGGCTTCGGGAGCGAAGCTTTCTTT.

The CDR3 spells CASSIDRDRGEQYF. Written as DNA, the CDR3 is TGTGCCAGTAGTATAGATCGGGACCGGGGGGAGCAGTACTTC. The chain carries TRBV19 and TRBJ2-7; weak D call: TRBD2 (6 bases). Germline V gene sequence: CDR1 LNHDA, CDR2 SQIVND (reference sequence). The CDR3 has 14 amino acids. Trimming cost V 0 bases and J 7 bases, with 13 bases left between them.

The rearrangement uses TRBV5-1 and TRBJ2-7, with 9 bases aligning to TRBD1. The ends lost 2 bases at V and 6 bases at J; junction bases unmatched: 6. The CDR3 sequence is 14 residues long. Germline CDR1 is SGHRS and CDR2 is YFSETQ. CDR3 protein: CASSFTGGSVEQYF. CDR3 bases: TGCGCCAGCAGCTTTACAGGGGGCTCGGTCGAGCAGTACTTC.

V and J are TRBV7-9 and TRBJ2-5; 7 positions match TRBD2. CDR1 and CDR2 from the germline V gene are SEHNR and FQNEAQ (reference sequence). This CDR3 comprises 14 residues. The V segment lost 5 bases and the J segment 3 bases; nucleotides outside the gene matches: 6. The CDR3 loop reads CASSNTGGEETQYF. CDR3 sequence (DNA): TGTGCCAGCAGCAACACGGGGGGAGAAGAGACCCAGTACTTC.

The V and J genes are TRBV4-1 and TRBJ1-1, with D possibly matching TRBD1 (6 bases). The V end lost 1 base, the J end lost 3 bases, and 21 bases lay between the germline ends. CDR1 is MGHRA, CDR2 YSYEKL, per germline. The CDR3 runs 18 residues. This chain's CDR3 is CASSQAGKQGMNDTEAFF. For the CDR3, the DNA is TGCGCCAGCAGCCAAGCCGGAAAACAGGGAATGAATGACACTGAAGCTTTCTTT.

The V gene is TRBV6-6, the J gene TRBJ2-7; TRBD1 might be the D (5 bases). The germline V gene has CDR1 MNHNY and CDR2 SVGAGI (reference sequence). This CDR3 region has 15 residues. Trimming left V 2 bases short and J 0 bases short, with 11 bases between. Here the CDR3 DNA reads TGTGCCAGCAGTTACGGGGCAGAGAGCTCCTACGAGCAGTACTTC. Its translation: CASSYGAESSYEQYF.

The chain recombines TRBV27 with TRBJ2-3, with D perhaps TRBD2 (6 bases). Germline V gene sequence: CDR1 MNHEY, CDR2 SMNVEV (reference sequence). The CDR3 loop spans 15 amino acids. V gave up 3 bases and J gave up 7 bases, with 17 bases separating them. The CDR3 spells CASSLGAGSIHTQYF. CDR3 sequence (DNA): TGTGCCAGCAGTTTGGGAGCGGGCAGTATACATACGCAGTATTTT.